The rows below give T cell receptor beta chains drawn from one sample of a study of OX40 agonist ivuxolimab in advanced cancers. Sequencing used immunoSEQ multiplex PCR; TCRdb keeps in-frame clones, though not all of them. The sample contains approximately 26,000 clones, around four fifths of which appear only once. The specimen was CD4+ or CD8+ T cells sorted from blood, collected in a trial of the OX40 agonist ivuxolimab. The receptors shown here come from an adult with an advanced solid tumor such as melanoma, head and neck, liver or kidney cancer. The CDR3 runs from the conserved cysteine through the conserved F or W. D genes are given only for firm matches.

v_call,d_call,cdr3_aa
TRBV7-9,TRBD2,CASSLGLASNEQYF
TRBV9,TRBD1,CASSGRQGLNTEAFF
TRBV9,-,CASSTSTGELFF
TRBV5-6,-,CASSFAQGYTDTQYF
TRBV5-4,-,CASSPNGRLDSPLHF
TRBV30,-,CAWSPGWAEQYF
TRBV30,TRBD1,CAWTLRQGWKGYTF
TRBV6-5,-,CASSSGEDLNYGYTF
TRBV19,-,CASSAGGEGGYTF
TRBV27,-,CASSPTPYHSNQPQHF
TRBV11-2,-,CASSLTVWELFF
TRBV10-3,-,CAISGEDSYGYTF
TRBV9,TRBD2,CASSVEPGLAGVYNEQFF
TRBV7-2,TRBD2,CASSRLAGGVETQYF
TRBV4-3,-,CASSQEEDQPQHF
TRBV10-3,-,CAISEGPGELFF
TRBV5-6,-,CASSLGPGSSYNEQFF
TRBV7-2,-,CASSPGPFLAGSGYTF
TRBV2,-,CASSWLGDDSYEQYF
TRBV9,TRBD1,CASSLTGDSGNTIYF
TRBV4-2,-,CASSRQDNEQFF
TRBV19,-,CASSKTRRVETGELFF
TRBV6-1,TRBD1,CASSPGQGGGNTIYF
TRBV7-6,TRBD2,CASSATSGGPSTDTQYF
TRBV19,TRBD2,CASSFPPGGTDIQYF
TRBV6-5,TRBD1,CASSYGRGRYEQYF
TRBV19,TRBD1,CASSANRGPVGNTEAFF
TRBV4-3,TRBD1,CASSQSSSGTGDYEQYF
TRBV10-3,TRBD1,CAISESPDRAGYTF